The clone carrying this TCR beta chain was found many times. Germline loops: CDR1 SGHRS, CDR2 YFSETQ. This CDR3 is 13 amino acids long. V lost 7 bases, J lost 6 bases, and 16 bases lay in between. Original processing methods: Nucleated cell counts were estimated from reference gene primer amplification. Repertoires were generated with immunoSEQ multiplex PCR, while TCRdb's copy carries only in-frame clones and drops some. The DNA gave D and trimming, while V, J and clone size come from that table. The sample holds about 200,000 clones, roughly 87% seen once. Seattle patient enrollment occurred during active infection, with longitudinal follow-up thereafter. The data belong to a study of blood T cell repertoires in COVID-19. Study-level background: Material from acute and convalescent COVID-19 was sourced from the United States, Italy and Spain.

The material sequenced was peripheral blood. This receptor was identified in a woman between 55 and 75 years old with COVID-19, enrolled during active disease. The chain links TRBV5-1 to TRBJ1-2, with D possibly matching TRBD1 (5 bases). The CDR3 DNA reads TGCGCCAGCCGAAGCATGACAGACCATGGCTACACCTTC. Its translation: CASRSMTDHGYTF. Looking up the rest from reference TRBV5-1 and TRBJ1-2 gives the full variable domain: KAGVTQTPRYLIKTRGQQVTLSCSPISGHRSVSWYQQTPGQGLQFLFEYFSETQRNKGNFPGRFSGRQFSNSRSEMNVSTLELGDSALYLCASRSMTDHGYTFGSGTRLTVV.